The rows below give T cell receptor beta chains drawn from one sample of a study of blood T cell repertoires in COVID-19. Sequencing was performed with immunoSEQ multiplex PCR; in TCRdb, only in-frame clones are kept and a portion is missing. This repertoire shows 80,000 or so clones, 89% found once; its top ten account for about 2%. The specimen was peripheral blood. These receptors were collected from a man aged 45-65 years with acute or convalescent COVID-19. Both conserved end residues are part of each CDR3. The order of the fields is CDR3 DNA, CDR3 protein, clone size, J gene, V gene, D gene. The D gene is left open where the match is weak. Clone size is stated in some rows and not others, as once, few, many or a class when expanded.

CDR3nt: TGTGCCACCCGAGCGGGAGTTACAGATACGCAGTATTTT
CDR3aa: CATRAGVTDTQYF
abundance: NA
j_gene: TRBJ2-3
v_gene: TRBV28
d_gene: TRBD2

CDR3nt: TGCGCCAGCAGCCAACCTAGCGGGGGTACAGATACGCAGTATTTT
CDR3aa: CASSQPSGGTDTQYF
abundance: NA
j_gene: TRBJ2-3
v_gene: TRBV4-1
d_gene: TRBD2

CDR3nt: TGTGCCAGCAGCTCTGGTACAGGGGTAAGGCGTACTGAAGCTTTCTTT
CDR3aa: CASSSGTGVRRTEAFF
abundance: once
j_gene: TRBJ1-1
v_gene: TRBV7-8
d_gene: TRBD1

CDR3nt: TGTGCCAGCAGGACCGGGACAGGGGGTTTAGATGAGCAGTTCTTC
CDR3aa: CASRTGTGGLDEQFF
abundance: once
j_gene: TRBJ2-1
v_gene: TRBV2
d_gene: TRBD1

CDR3nt: TGTGCCAGCAGCTTGGGCCCTGAGCAGTTCTTC
CDR3aa: CASSLGPEQFF
abundance: NA
j_gene: TRBJ2-1
v_gene: TRBV7-9
d_gene: NA

CDR3nt: TGTGCCAGCAACGAGGGGGCCGGGGAGCTGTTTTTT
CDR3aa: CASNEGAGELFF
abundance: NA
j_gene: TRBJ2-2
v_gene: TRBV7-8
d_gene: NA

CDR3nt: TGTGCCAGCAGCGTACCGGGACAGGTACCCGGGGAGCTGTTTTTT
CDR3aa: CASSVPGQVPGELFF
abundance: NA
j_gene: TRBJ2-2
v_gene: TRBV7-9
d_gene: TRBD1

CDR3nt: TGTGCCAGCAGCTTAGGGGCTAGCGGGGGGAACACCGGGGAGCTGTTTTTT
CDR3aa: CASSLGASGGNTGELFF
abundance: NA
j_gene: TRBJ2-2
v_gene: TRBV11-2
d_gene: TRBD2

CDR3nt: TGTGCCAGCAGTACCAGACAGGGGGCTCACAATGAGCAGTTCTTC
CDR3aa: CASSTRQGAHNEQFF
abundance: NA
j_gene: TRBJ2-1
v_gene: TRBV6-5
d_gene: TRBD1

CDR3nt: TGTGCCAGCACTCCCCTGGGACAGGGGAATCAGCCCCAGCATTTT
CDR3aa: CASTPLGQGNQPQHF
abundance: NA
j_gene: TRBJ1-5
v_gene: TRBV28
d_gene: TRBD1

CDR3nt: TGTGCCAGCAGCTTGGAAAAGGGTGGGGCAGAGACCCAGTACTTC
CDR3aa: CASSLEKGGAETQYF
abundance: NA
j_gene: TRBJ2-5
v_gene: TRBV5-4
d_gene: NA

CDR3nt: TGTGCCAGCAGTTTAAGGGGGGGCGGTATCAACATTCAGTACTTC
CDR3aa: CASSLRGGGINIQYF
abundance: NA
j_gene: TRBJ2-4
v_gene: TRBV27
d_gene: NA

CDR3nt: TGCGCCAGCAGCTTGGAGCGGCCGCGAGAGACCCAGTACTTC
CDR3aa: CASSLERPRETQYF
abundance: NA
j_gene: TRBJ2-5
v_gene: TRBV5-1
d_gene: NA

CDR3nt: TGTGCCAGCAACAAACAGGGTCTCCAAGAGACCCAGTACTTC
CDR3aa: CASNKQGLQETQYF
abundance: NA
j_gene: TRBJ2-5
v_gene: TRBV6-1
d_gene: NA

CDR3nt: TGTGCCAGCAGGCGCGGCGGGGGGGGCACCGGGGAGCTGTTTTTT
CDR3aa: CASRRGGGGTGELFF
abundance: NA
j_gene: TRBJ2-2
v_gene: TRBV6-5
d_gene: TRBD2

CDR3nt: TGTGCCTGGAGTGCCAACAGGGGGCCGACCGGCATGGGCTACACCTTC
CDR3aa: CAWSANRGPTGMGYTF
abundance: NA
j_gene: TRBJ1-2
v_gene: TRBV30
d_gene: TRBD1

CDR3nt: TGTGCCAGCAGCCAAGATGACAGGGGGCGTCACTATGGCTACACCTTC
CDR3aa: CASSQDDRGRHYGYTF
abundance: NA
j_gene: TRBJ1-2
v_gene: TRBV3-1/TRBV3-2
d_gene: TRBD1

CDR3nt: TGTGCCAGCAGCTTAGCCCCGGACAGGCCCAGCTCCTACGAGCAGTACTTC
CDR3aa: CASSLAPDRPSSYEQYF
abundance: NA
j_gene: TRBJ2-7
v_gene: TRBV7-8
d_gene: TRBD1

CDR3nt: TGCGCCAGCAGCTTGGTTCTAGCGGGGAACACCGGGGAGCTGTTTTTT
CDR3aa: CASSLVLAGNTGELFF
abundance: NA
j_gene: TRBJ2-2
v_gene: TRBV5-1
d_gene: TRBD2

CDR3nt: TGCGCCAGCAGCCAAGATGGTAGAGGGTGGACAGGAGCCACCGGGGAGCTGTTTTTT
CDR3aa: CASSQDGRGWTGATGELFF
abundance: NA
j_gene: TRBJ2-2
v_gene: TRBV4-3
d_gene: TRBD1

CDR3nt: TGTGCCAGCATTACAGGGTTATCCACAGATACGCAGTATTTT
CDR3aa: CASITGLSTDTQYF
abundance: once
j_gene: TRBJ2-3
v_gene: TRBV6-5
d_gene: NA

CDR3nt: TGTGCCAGCACAGACCGGGGCGGGGAGCTGTTTTTT
CDR3aa: CASTDRGGELFF
abundance: NA
j_gene: TRBJ2-2
v_gene: TRBV6-5
d_gene: NA

CDR3nt: TGTGCCAGCAGTTTCCGCGGGGCAGGGCAAGAGACCCAGTACTTC
CDR3aa: CASSFRGAGQETQYF
abundance: NA
j_gene: TRBJ2-5
v_gene: TRBV28
d_gene: NA

CDR3nt: TGTGCCACCAGTGAGGGACAGGGAACAGATACGCAGTATTTT
CDR3aa: CATSEGQGTDTQYF
abundance: once
j_gene: TRBJ2-3
v_gene: TRBV24-1
d_gene: TRBD1

CDR3nt: TGTGCCAGCACCCTGAACAGCGGGCCCCAAGAGACCCAGTACTTC
CDR3aa: CASTLNSGPQETQYF
abundance: NA
j_gene: TRBJ2-5
v_gene: TRBV7-2
d_gene: NA

CDR3nt: TGTGCCAGCTCATCCGGGGGACAACTGTTTTTT
CDR3aa: CASSSGGQLFF
abundance: NA
j_gene: TRBJ1-4
v_gene: TRBV18
d_gene: NA

CDR3nt: TGTGCCAGCAGGGGTACAGGGTATAGCAATCAGCCCCAGCATTTT
CDR3aa: CASRGTGYSNQPQHF
abundance: NA
j_gene: TRBJ1-5
v_gene: TRBV27
d_gene: NA

CDR3nt: TGTGCCTGGAGTGGTCCACACGCTGAAGCTTTCTTT
CDR3aa: CAWSGPHAEAFF
abundance: NA
j_gene: TRBJ1-1
v_gene: TRBV30
d_gene: NA

CDR3nt: TGTGCCAGCAGTGCGGGAATGTCCAATCAGCCCCAGCATTTT
CDR3aa: CASSAGMSNQPQHF
abundance: once
j_gene: TRBJ1-5
v_gene: TRBV2
d_gene: NA

CDR3nt: TGCGCCAGCAGCCTAGGACACCTGAACACTGAAGCTTTCTTT
CDR3aa: CASSLGHLNTEAFF
abundance: NA
j_gene: TRBJ1-1
v_gene: TRBV4-1
d_gene: NA